This TCR beta chain is from a study of spatial heterogeneity in lung cancer. TCRdb re-called the 5' RACE reads with MiXCR, one entry per CDR3 protein. The top ten clones hold roughly a quarter of a sample with about 5,000 distinct CDR3 sequences, approximately 3% of them seen once. This CDR3 region has 15 residues. V was shortened by 1 base and J by 2 bases, with 11 bases between the two germline ends. The V gene's germline CDR1 is SGHTA and CDR2 FQGTGA. Noted time point: sample taken at primary tumor resection. This clonotype was seen at least ten times. The sequenced sample was normal lung tissue next to the tumor, obtained at surgery. This TCR came from a male donor with early-stage non-small cell lung cancer. The V and J genes are TRBV7-3 and TRBJ1-2; D possibly corresponds to TRBD1 (6 bases). The CDR3 spells CASSLKEGGNYGYTF. In nucleotides, the CDR3 is TGTGCCAGCAGCTTAAAGGAGGGGGGCAACTATGGCTACACCTTC.